This TCR beta chain was obtained from a study of CD8 T cells in ankylosing spondylitis (dated by TCRdb to 2017 to 2019). Background for the entire study: The study profiled T cell receptor beta repertoires in healthy donors and ankylosing spondylitis patients to find disease-linked TCR variants. In total, the full study cohort was made up of about 99 healthy donors and approximately 27 ankylosing spondylitis patients. Samples of peripheral blood were taken, and for ankylosing spondylitis patients, synovial fluid was collected as well. The study at large found these results: Some TCR beta motif variants had previously been reported in synovial fluid and blood of reactive arthritis patients, which suggested common disease-initiation mechanisms. The disease-linked clones had a CD8+ phenotype and were found at relatively low frequencies in peripheral blood. Blood from ankylosing spondylitis patients appeared to be characterized by a TCR beta motif made up of under ten highly homologous amino acid variants. The disease-linked clones were reported as significantly enriched in matched synovial fluid samples from ankylosing spondylitis patients.

The CDR3 numbers 16 residues from cysteine through phenylalanine. The only DNA kept is the CDR3, 48 bases in frame from the first base. The V and J ends are trimmed by 3 bases and 3 bases, leaving 18 bases between them. CDR1 and CDR2, looked up from the germline V gene (reference sequence), are LNHDA and SQIVND. Details on this clonotype: Its antigen remains undetermined. It has no much larger one-base neighbor in the sample; base qualities were not kept.

Sequencing instrument: Illumina HiSeq 2500. Quantitative 5'-RACE with molecular barcodes was used to prepare TCR beta libraries. Processing in the source paper ran as follows. Disease-linked TCR variants were identified with a new computational method built on a probabilistic model of VDJ rearrangement. TCRdb reprocessed the public reads (quality trimming at Q25 with fastp, clone calling with MiXCR) and kept in-frame beta chains. One record per CDR3 amino acid sequence lists the most common genes and DNA. The authors' filters were not applied to this entry. This sample comprises around 130,000 distinct CDR3 sequences, about a tenth of them detected only once. The ten largest make up approximately 3.4% of the sample.

This chain joins TRBV19 to TRBJ2-7; tentative D gene TRBD2, with 5 bases matching. The sample comprised blood, either unsorted or a sorted T cell fraction (not recorded which). The receptor was derived from a male donor with ankylosing spondylitis or in good health (not recorded which). The nucleotides read TGTGCCAGTAGTATGGAGGCCAGCCCCCCGAACTACGAGCAGTACTTC. Translated, it reads CASSMEASPPNYEQYF.